These 14 T cell receptor beta chains came from one sample sequenced in a study of blood T cell repertoires in COVID-19. Produced via immunoSEQ multiplex PCR; TCRdb's table is partial and in-frame only. The sample lists over 20,000 clones; more than 70% were seen once. The material sequenced was peripheral blood. The source is a human donor with active COVID-19. The donor label of this sample is uncertain.

The V and J genes are TRBV12-5 and TRBJ2-7; TRBD2 matches 7 bases. Germline trimming cut 3 bases from V and 10 bases from J; bases unmatched to any gene: 12. The germline V gene has CDR1 LGHNT and CDR2 FRNRAP. This CDR3 is built from 14 residues. The CDR3 loop is CASGFNIDGGEQYF. CDR3 DNA sequence: TGTGCTAGTGGTTTTAATATCGATGGGGGGGAACAGTACTTC. The full variable domain, in which reference TRBV12-5 and TRBJ2-7 provide the parts outside the CDR3, is DARVTQTPRHKVTEMGQEVTMRCQPILGHNTVFWYRQTMMQGLELLAYFRNRAPLDDSGMPKDRFSAEMPDATLATLKIQPSEPRDSAVYFCASGFNIDGGEQYFGPGTRLTVT.

The chain is built from TRBV30 and TRBJ2-7; D possibly corresponds to TRBD1 (6 bases). The CDR3 totals 12 residues. Per germline, CDR1 GTSNPN and CDR2 SVGIG (reference sequence). The V and J ends lost 0 bases and 3 bases respectively, with 6 bases between them. The CDR3 here is CAWSVGGYEQYF. In DNA, the CDR3 is TGTGCCTGGAGTGTAGGGGGCTACGAGCAGTACTTC.

J is TRBJ2-3 and V is TRBV10-3; 10 bases line up with TRBD1. Germline CDR1 reads ENHRY; CDR2 reads SYGVKD. The CDR3 extends over 15 amino acids. After removal of 3 bases from V and 6 bases from J, the junction contained 6 bases not matched to a gene. CDR3 DNA: TGTGCCATCAGTGATTTGGGACAGGGGTTGGATACGCAGTATTTT. This gives the protein CAISDLGQGLDTQYF.

On this clone itself: One end of the junction is discordant with germline, which a read error may explain. The chain uses TRBV30 and TRBJ2-1, with 8 bases matching TRBD2. Germline V gives CDR1 GTSNPN, CDR2 SVGIG (reference sequence). The length of the CDR3 is 12 residues. CDR3 sequence: CGPGGTYNEQFF. The CDR3 nucleotides are TGCGGCCCGGGGGGGACTTACAATGAGCAGTTCTTC.

The chain is built from TRBV28 and TRBJ2-7; D gene uncertain. The CDR3 has 13 residues. Per germline, CDR1 MDHEN and CDR2 SYDVKM. Trimming stripped 10 bases from V and 5 bases from J, with 18 bases between. The CDR3 protein is CATIQNGRNEQYF. DNA for the CDR3: TGTGCCACAATCCAGAATGGGCGAAACGAGCAGTACTTC.

The rearrangement uses TRBV20-1 and TRBJ1-4; TRBD1 agrees at 7 bases. Trimming removed 3 bases from V and 6 bases from J; junction bases left unmatched: 16. Looked up from germline, CDR1 is DFQATT and CDR2 is SNEGSKA (reference sequence). This CDR3 contains 17 residues. For the CDR3, the DNA is TGCAGTGCTAGTACCCAGGGGGGCCGCGCTGAGTATGAAAAACTGTTTTTT. Translated, it gives CSASTQGGRAEYEKLFF.

This sequence joins TRBV2 and TRBJ1-2; D unresolved. This CDR3 region has 11 residues. Trimming shortened V by 5 bases and J by 8 bases, and 9 bases separated the two germline ends. In germline, CDR1 is SNHLY, CDR2 FYNNEI. The CDR3 DNA reads TGTGCCAGCAGTCCTCCTAAGGGCTACACCTTC. Translation: CASSPPKGYTF.

The V call is TRBV24-1, the J call TRBJ2-1; D is ambiguous. Germline V gene data show CDR1 as KGHDR and CDR2 as SFDVKD. V lost 4 bases and J lost 6, with 3 bases in between. The CDR3 runs 11 residues. This CDR3 reads CATSDFNEQFF. CDR3 coding DNA: TGTGCCACCAGTGACTTCAATGAGCAGTTCTTC.

Turning to this clone: At one boundary the junction diverges from the germline segment, which might be a read error. CDR3 sequence reads: CASSLPKYGTGSSEQYF. The CDR3, as DNA: TGTGCCAGCAGCTTACCGAAATACGGGACAGGCTCCTCCGAGCAGTACTTC. V and J are TRBV7-9 and TRBJ2-7; 8 bases are a match to TRBD1. Germline V gene data show CDR1 as SEHNR and CDR2 as FQNEAQ (reference sequence). The CDR3 spans 17 residues. The complete variable domain, with remaining parts taken from reference TRBV7-9 and TRBJ2-7, reads DTGVSQNPRHKITKRGQNVTFRCDPISEHNRLYWYRQTLGQGPEFLTYFQNEAQLEKSRLLSDRFSAERPKGSFSTLEIQRTEQGDSAMYLCASSLPKYGTGSSEQYFGPGTRLTVT.

This chain links TRBV28 with TRBJ2-7; tentative D call: TRBD1 (5 bases). The CDR3 covers 14 residues. Trimming removed 1 base at V and 2 bases at J, with 9 bases between. Looked up from germline, CDR1 is MDHEN and CDR2 is SYDVKM. The CDR3 here is CASSLYPGTYEQYF. The CDR3 nucleotides are TGTGCCAGCAGTTTATACCCAGGGACCTACGAGCAGTACTTC.

This clone has just one count. The chain uses TRBV27 and TRBJ2-1, with D possibly being TRBD1 (6 bases). Germline CDR1 reads MNHEY; CDR2 reads SMNVEV (reference sequence). V was pared by 3 bases and J by 6 bases, with 12 bases between. The CDR3 is 14 amino acids. This CDR3 is CASSFLTGVNEQFF. DNA of the CDR3: TGTGCCAGCAGTTTCTTGACAGGTGTCAATGAGCAGTTCTTC.

The V gene is TRBV30, the J gene TRBJ2-3; TRBD2 agrees at 12 bases. V gave up 1 base and J gave up 3 bases; unmatched junction bases: 5. CDR3 size: 16 residues. The germline V gene has CDR1 GTSNPN and CDR2 SVGIG (reference sequence). As DNA, the CDR3 is TGTGCCTGGAGTGGACTAGCGGGGGCTTGGACAGATACGCAGTATTTT. Protein product: CAWSGLAGAWTDTQYF.

J is TRBJ2-7 and V is TRBV6-1, with 7 bases matching TRBD2. V lost 3 bases, J lost 0 bases, and 8 bases stayed unmatched. This CDR3 is built from 16 residues. The germline gives CDR1 MNHNS, CDR2 SASEGT. The CDR3 here is CASSEGGTVSSYEQYF. The CDR3 coding sequence is TGTGCCAGCAGTGAGGGGGGGACGGTTAGCTCCTACGAGCAGTACTTC.

The rearrangement joins TRBV10-3 to TRBJ2-7; 9 nucleotides align to TRBD2. This CDR3 is built from 13 residues. The germline V gene encodes CDR1 ENHRY and CDR2 SYGVKD. The ends lost 4 bases at V and 4 bases at J; junction bases unmatched: 2. The CDR3 is CAISGLADYEQYF. The DNA of the CDR3 is TGTGCCATCAGTGGACTAGCGGATTACGAGCAGTACTTC.